This TCR beta chain comes out of a study of regulatory T cells in long-lasting Graves disease. Study conclusions and caveats: Persistent Graves' patients showed a TCR diversity that was lower than that of newly diagnosed ones.

Deletions cut 4 bases from V and 7 bases from J, with 5 bases between. Germline-derived CDR1 and CDR2 are SNHLY and FYNNEI. The CDR3 runs to 11 residues. Construction of the TCR beta libraries employed iRepertoire HTBI primers in conjunction with Arm-PCR of CDR3 regions. TCRdb reanalysed the multiplex PCR reads using MiXCR and keeps one entry per CDR3 protein. This sample has approximately 400,000 distinct CDR3 sequences, with less than 30% found just once. The time point was: persistent/refractory GD, antithyroid drugs over 5 years with positive TRAb. PBMC RNA served as the TCR library source. This clonotype came up a few times. Its antigen is unknown.

Source: peripheral blood mononuclear cells (PBMCs), taken when the disease was refractory, from a patient treated with antithyroid drugs. The genes are TRBV2 and TRBJ2-1; D might be TRBD1 (5 bases). This TCR came from a woman in her thirties or forties with Graves disease. The CDR3 region is CASSGTNEQFF. In DNA, the CDR3 is TGTGCCAGCAGTGGGACAAATGAGCAGTTCTTC.